The clone carrying this T cell receptor (beta chain) has more than one count but fewer than ten. Its antigen remains unidentified. This sample is drawn from a study of T cells after yellow fever vaccination. Whole-study findings and limits: The secondary T-cell response peaked on day 5, not day 15, but was weaker. Overlap between CD4 and CD8 compartments was detected for a small share of clonotypes.

CDR3 length: 15 amino acids. The germline gives CDR1 MNHEY, CDR2 SMNVEV (reference sequence). Trimming took off 6 bases at V and 0 bases at J, with 12 bases between the two ends. TCRdb recomputed calls from the 5' RACE reads with MiXCR, one row per CDR3 protein. The repertoire holds around 300,000 distinct CDR3 sequences, with over 10% as singletons. The chain has TRBV27 and TRBJ2-1; D perhaps matches TRBD1 (6 bases). Sequenced material: CD4+ T cells sorted from PBMCs, taken 45 days after the yellow fever booster vaccination. The receptor was isolated from a man aged 30 to 39 who received the YFV17D yellow fever vaccine. CDR3 residues: CASSNDRSSYNEQFF. The CDR3 bases are TGTGCCAGCAGCAACGACAGGAGCTCCTACAATGAGCAGTTCTTC.